The rows below give T cell receptor beta chains drawn from one sample of a study of early T cells in non-severe SARS-CoV-2 infection. Each CDR3 protein gets one entry after TCRdb re-called the 5' RACE reads with MiXCR. The data contain 70,000 to 75,000 distinct CDR3 sequences, 12% of them singletons. Sequenced input: whole blood. These receptors all stem from an adult who was a healthcare worker with PCR-confirmed SARS-CoV-2 infection or an uninfected control (not recorded which). Both conserved end residues are part of each CDR3. A D gene is named only where the DNA matches it firmly. Clone size, where shown, is once, few, many, or a class for clones that have expanded.

clone_size j_call v_call d_call cdr3_nt cdr3_aa
. TRBJ1-3 TRBV3-1 . TGTGCCAGCAGCCAAGTACGGGGCGGTGGAAACACCATATATTTT CASSQVRGGGNTIYF
many TRBJ1-2 TRBV27 . TGTGCCAGCAGTCAAACCAGGGCGAACTATGGCTACACCTTC CASSQTRANYGYTF
many TRBJ2-2 TRBV11-2 . TGTGCCAGCAGCTCAGCACCCGGGGAGCTGTTTTTT CASSSAPGELFF
many TRBJ2-7 TRBV6-1 TRBD2 TGTGCCAGCCGTTATCTTCTTAGCGGGAGGAAGGACGAGCAGTACTTC CASRYLLSGRKDEQYF
. TRBJ2-7 TRBV12-3/TRBV12-4 . TGTGCCAGCGCCAGGCTCCCCGACGAGCAGTACTTC CASARLPDEQYF
many TRBJ2-2 TRBV29-1 . TGCAGCGTACGGAACACCGGGGAGCTGTTTTTT CSVRNTGELFF
. TRBJ2-7 TRBV3-1 . TGTGCCAGCAGCCAGCGACAGCTATACGAGCAGTACTTC CASSQRQLYEQYF
many TRBJ1-1 TRBV6-1 . TGTGCCAGCACTCACAGGGAGGACACTGAAGCTTTCTTT CASTHREDTEAFF
many TRBJ1-6 TRBV5-1 . TGCGCCAGCAGCTTAGGGGATTCACCCCTCCACTTT CASSLGDSPLHF
few TRBJ1-2 TRBV9 . TGTGCCAGCAGCGTTGTTGGAACAGGCTATGGCTACACCTTC CASSVVGTGYGYTF